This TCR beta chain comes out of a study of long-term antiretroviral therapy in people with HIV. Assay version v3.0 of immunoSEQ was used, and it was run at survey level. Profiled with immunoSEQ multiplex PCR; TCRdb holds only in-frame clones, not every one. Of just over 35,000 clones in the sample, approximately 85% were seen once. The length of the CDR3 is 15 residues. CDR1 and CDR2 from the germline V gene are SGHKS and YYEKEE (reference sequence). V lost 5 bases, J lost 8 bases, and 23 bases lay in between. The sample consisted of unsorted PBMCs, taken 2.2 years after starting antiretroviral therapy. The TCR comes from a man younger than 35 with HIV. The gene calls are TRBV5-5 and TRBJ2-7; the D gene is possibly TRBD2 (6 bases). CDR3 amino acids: CASSSPGVSWAQQYF. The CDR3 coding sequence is TGTGCCAGCAGTTCTCCGGGGGTGTCGTGGGCGCAGCAGTACTTC. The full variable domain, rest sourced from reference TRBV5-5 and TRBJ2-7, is DAGVTQSPTHLIKTRGQQVTLRCSPISGHKSVSWYQQVLGQGPQFIFQYYEKEERGRGNFPDRFSARQFPNYSSELNVNALLLGDSALYLCASSSPGVSWAQQYFGPGTRLTVT.